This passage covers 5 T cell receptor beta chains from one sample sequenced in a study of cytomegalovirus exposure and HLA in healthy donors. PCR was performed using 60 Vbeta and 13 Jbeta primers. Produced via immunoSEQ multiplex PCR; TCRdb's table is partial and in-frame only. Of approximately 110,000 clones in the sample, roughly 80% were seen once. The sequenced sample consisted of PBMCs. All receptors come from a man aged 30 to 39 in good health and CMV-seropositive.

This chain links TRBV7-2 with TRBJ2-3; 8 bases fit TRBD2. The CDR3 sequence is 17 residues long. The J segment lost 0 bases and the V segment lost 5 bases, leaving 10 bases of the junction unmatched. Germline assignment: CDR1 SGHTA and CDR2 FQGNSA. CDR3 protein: CASSPPGGGPSTDTQYF. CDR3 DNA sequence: TGTGCCAGCAGCCCGCCGGGCGGGGGGCCCAGCACAGATACGCAGTATTTT.

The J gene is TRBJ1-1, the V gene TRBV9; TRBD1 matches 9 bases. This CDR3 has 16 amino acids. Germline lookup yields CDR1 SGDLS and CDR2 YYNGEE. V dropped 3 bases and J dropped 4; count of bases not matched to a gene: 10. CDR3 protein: CASSAISGTGLTEAFF. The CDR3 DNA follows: TGTGCCAGCAGCGCGATCTCCGGGACAGGGCTCACTGAAGCTTTCTTT.

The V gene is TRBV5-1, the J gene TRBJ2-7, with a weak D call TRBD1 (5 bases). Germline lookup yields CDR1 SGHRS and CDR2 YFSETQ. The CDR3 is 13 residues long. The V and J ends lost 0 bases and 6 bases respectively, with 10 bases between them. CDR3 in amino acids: CASSLGPGREQYF. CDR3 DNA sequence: TGCGCCAGCAGCTTGGGCCCAGGGCGCGAGCAGTACTTC.

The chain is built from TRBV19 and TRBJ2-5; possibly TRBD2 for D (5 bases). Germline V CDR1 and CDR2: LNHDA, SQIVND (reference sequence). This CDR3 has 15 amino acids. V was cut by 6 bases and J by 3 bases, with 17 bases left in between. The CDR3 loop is CASRSIARTKETQYF. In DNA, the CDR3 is TGTGCCAGTAGATCAATAGCGCGGACGAAAGAGACCCAGTACTTC. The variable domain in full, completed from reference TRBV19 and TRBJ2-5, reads DGGITQSPKYLFRKEGQNVTLSCEQNLNHDAMYWYRQDPGQGLRLIYYSQIVNDFQKGDIAEGYSVSREKKESFPLTVTSAQKNPTAFYLCASRSIARTKETQYFGPGTRLLVL.

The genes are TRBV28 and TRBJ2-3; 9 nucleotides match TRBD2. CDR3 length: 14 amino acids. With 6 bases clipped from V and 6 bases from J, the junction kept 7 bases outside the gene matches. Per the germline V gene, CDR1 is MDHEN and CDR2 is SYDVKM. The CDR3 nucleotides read TGTGCCAGCAGGCCTAGCGGGGTCCCCGATACGCAGTATTTT. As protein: CASRPSGVPDTQYF.